This TCR beta chain is drawn from a study of identical twins. Germline CDR1 and CDR2: MGHRA and YSYEKL. The ends lost 1 base at V and 7 bases at J; junction bases unmatched: 2. This CDR3 is built from 15 residues. Template switching added a universal primer site; cDNA carried unique molecular identifiers. TCRdb passed the 5' RACE reads through MiXCR, listing each CDR3 protein once. The sample yields 200,000 to 250,000 distinct CDR3 sequences, roughly 7% seen once. Findings and limits, study-wide: Cord blood's abundant beta clonotypes had fewer insertions, unlike memory repertoires. Modeled out-of-frame TCR alpha sharing in monozygotic twins fell below observed levels.

The sample holds many counts of this clonotype. Its cognate antigen is unknown. These sequences were also reported in another study, on yellow fever vaccine responses in identical twins.

The clonotype was recovered from a woman under 30 in good health. The material sequenced was memory (CD45RO+) T cells sorted from blood. The chain combines TRBV4-1 with TRBJ1-4; 11 positions agree with TRBD1. CDR3 DNA: TGCGCCAGCAGCCAAGCGGGGACAGGGGGTGAAAAACTGTTTTTT. Its translation is CASSQAGTGGEKLFF.